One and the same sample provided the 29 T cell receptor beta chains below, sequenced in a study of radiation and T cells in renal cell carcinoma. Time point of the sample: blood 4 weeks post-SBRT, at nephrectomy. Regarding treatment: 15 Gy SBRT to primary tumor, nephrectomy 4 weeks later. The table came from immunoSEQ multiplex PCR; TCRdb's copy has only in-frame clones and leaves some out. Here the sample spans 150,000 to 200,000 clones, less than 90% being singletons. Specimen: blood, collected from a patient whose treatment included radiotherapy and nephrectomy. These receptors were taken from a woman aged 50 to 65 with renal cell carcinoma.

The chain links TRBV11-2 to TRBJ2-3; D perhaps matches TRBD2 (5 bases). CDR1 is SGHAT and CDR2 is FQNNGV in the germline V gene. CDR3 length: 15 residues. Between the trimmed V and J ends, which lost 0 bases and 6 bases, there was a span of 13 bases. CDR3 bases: TGTGCCAGCAGCTTAGATGGACTGAAGGCTGATACGCAGTATTTT. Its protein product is CASSLDGLKADTQYF.

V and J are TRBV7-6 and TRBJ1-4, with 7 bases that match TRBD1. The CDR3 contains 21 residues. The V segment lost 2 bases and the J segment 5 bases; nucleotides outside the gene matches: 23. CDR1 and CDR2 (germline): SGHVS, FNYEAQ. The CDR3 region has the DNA TGTGCCAGCAGCTTAAAATGGGGCCCTACAGTGACGGACAGGAGGAATGAAAAACTGTTTTTT. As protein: CASSLKWGPTVTDRRNEKLFF.

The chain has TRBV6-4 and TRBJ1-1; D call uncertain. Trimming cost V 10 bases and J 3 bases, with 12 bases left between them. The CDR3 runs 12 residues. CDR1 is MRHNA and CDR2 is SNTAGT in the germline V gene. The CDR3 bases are TGTGCCACCGGACTTGTGGACACTGAAGCTTTCTTT. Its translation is CATGLVDTEAFF.

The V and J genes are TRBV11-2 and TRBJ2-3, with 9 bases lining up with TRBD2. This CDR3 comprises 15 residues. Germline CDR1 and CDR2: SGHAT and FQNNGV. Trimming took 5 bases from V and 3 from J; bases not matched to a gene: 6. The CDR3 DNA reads TGTGCCAGCAGCCCTAATGCGGGGGGGACAGATACGCAGTATTTT. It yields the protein CASSPNAGGTDTQYF.

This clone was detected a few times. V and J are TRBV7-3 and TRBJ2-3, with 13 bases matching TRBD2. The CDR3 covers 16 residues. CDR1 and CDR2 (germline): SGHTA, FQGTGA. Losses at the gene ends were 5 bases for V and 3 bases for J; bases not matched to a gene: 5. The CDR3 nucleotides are TGTGCCAGCAGCCCCAGACTAGCGGGGGGTACAGATACGCAGTATTTT. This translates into CASSPRLAGGTDTQYF.

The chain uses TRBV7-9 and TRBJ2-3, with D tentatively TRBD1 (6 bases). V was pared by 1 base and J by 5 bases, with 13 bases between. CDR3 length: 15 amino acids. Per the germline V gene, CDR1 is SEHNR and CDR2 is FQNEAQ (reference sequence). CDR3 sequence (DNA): TGTGCCAGCAGCTTAGGCTTACAGGGCGGAGATACGCAGTATTTT. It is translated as CASSLGLQGGDTQYF.

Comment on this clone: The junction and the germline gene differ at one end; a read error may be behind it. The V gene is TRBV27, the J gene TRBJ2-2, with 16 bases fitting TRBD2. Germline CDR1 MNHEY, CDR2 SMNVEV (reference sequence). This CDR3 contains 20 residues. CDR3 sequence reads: CASSPAPGLAGGPKTGELFF. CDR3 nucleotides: TGTGCCAGCAGTCCGGCCCCGGGACTAGCGGGGGGGCCGAAGACCGGGGAGCTGTTTTTT.

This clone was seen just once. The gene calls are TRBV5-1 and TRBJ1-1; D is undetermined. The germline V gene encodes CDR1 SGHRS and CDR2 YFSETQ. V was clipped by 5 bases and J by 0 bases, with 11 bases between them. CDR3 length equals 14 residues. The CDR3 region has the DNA TGCGCCAGCAGACCCGGGCAAGTGAACACTGAAGCTTTCTTT. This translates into CASRPGQVNTEAFF.

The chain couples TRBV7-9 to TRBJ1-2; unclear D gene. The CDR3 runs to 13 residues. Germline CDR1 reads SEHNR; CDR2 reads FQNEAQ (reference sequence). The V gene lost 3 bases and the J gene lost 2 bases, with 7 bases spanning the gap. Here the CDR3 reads CASSFDGNYGYTF. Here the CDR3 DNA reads TGTGCCAGCAGCTTTGACGGGAACTATGGCTACACCTTC.

In DNA, the CDR3 is TGTGCCAGCAGCTTAATAGCGGGGGGGACAGATACGCAGTATTTT. Amino acid sequence: CASSLIAGGTDTQYF. V and J are TRBV7-3 and TRBJ2-3; TRBD2 agrees at 11 bases. Looked up from germline, CDR1 is SGHTA and CDR2 is FQGTGA. Losses at the gene ends were 1 base for V and 3 bases for J; bases not matched to a gene: 0. The length of the CDR3 is 15 residues.

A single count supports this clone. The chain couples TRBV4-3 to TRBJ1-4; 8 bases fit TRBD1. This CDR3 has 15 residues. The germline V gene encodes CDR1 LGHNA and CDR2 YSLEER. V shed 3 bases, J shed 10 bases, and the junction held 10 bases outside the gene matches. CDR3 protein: CASSHDTGGEGKLFF. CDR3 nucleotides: TGCGCCAGCAGCCACGATACAGGGGGAGAGGGAAAACTGTTTTTT.

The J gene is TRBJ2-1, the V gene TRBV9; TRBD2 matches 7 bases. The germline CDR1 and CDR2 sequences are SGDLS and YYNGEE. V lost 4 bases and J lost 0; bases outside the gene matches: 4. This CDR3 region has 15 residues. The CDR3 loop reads CASSTPGGSYNEQFF. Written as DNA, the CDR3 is TGTGCCAGCAGCACCCCGGGGGGCTCCTACAATGAGCAGTTCTTC. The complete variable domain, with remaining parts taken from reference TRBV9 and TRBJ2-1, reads DSGVTQTPKHLITATGQRVTLRCSPRSGDLSVYWYQQSLDQGLQFLIQYYNGEERAKGNILERFSAQQFPDLHSELNLSSLELGDSALYFCASSTPGGSYNEQFFGPGTRLTVL.

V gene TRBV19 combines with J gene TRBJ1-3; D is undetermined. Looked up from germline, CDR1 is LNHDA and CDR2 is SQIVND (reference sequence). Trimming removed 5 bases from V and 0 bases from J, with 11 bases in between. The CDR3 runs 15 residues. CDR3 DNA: TGTGCCAGTAGTGTTATCTACAGCTCTGGAAACACCATATATTTT. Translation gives CASSVIYSSGNTIYF.

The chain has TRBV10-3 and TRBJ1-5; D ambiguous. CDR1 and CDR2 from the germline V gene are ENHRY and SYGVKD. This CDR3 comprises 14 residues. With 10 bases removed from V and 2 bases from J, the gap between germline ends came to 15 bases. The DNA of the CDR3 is TGTGCCACATCCACCCCGGGAGGCAATCAGCCCCAGCATTTT. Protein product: CATSTPGGNQPQHF.

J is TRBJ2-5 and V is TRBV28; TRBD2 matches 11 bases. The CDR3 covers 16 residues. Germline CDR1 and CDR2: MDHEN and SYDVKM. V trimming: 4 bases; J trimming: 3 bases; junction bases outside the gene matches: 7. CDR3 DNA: TGTGCCAGCAGTTCCGGGACTAGCGGAATAAAAGAGACCCAGTACTTC. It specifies CASSSGTSGIKETQYF.

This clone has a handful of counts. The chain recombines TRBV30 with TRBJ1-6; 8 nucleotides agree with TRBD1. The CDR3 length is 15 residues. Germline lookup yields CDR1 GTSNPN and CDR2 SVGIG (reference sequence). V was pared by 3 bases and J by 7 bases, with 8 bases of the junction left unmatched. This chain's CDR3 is CAWSRLGTGNSPLHF. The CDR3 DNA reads TGTGCCTGGAGCCGGTTGGGGACAGGCAATTCACCCCTCCACTTT.

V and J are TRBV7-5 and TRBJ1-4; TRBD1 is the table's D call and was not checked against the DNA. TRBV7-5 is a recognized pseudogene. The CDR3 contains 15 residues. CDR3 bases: TGTGCCAGAAGCGCAACAGGGAAACGGGGTGAAAAACTGTTTTTT. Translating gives CARSATGKRGEKLFF.

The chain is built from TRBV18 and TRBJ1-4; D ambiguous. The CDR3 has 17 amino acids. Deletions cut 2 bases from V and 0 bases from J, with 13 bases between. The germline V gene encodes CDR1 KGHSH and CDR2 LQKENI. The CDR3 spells CASSPRRLLATNEKLFF. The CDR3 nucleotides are TGTGCCAGCTCACCAAGAAGGCTTCTCGCAACTAATGAAAAACTGTTTTTT.

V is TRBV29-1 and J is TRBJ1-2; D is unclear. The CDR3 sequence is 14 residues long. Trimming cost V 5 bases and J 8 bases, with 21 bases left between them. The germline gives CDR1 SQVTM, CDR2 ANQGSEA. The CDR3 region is CSVPREGSLKGYTF. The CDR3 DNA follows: TGCAGCGTTCCCCGGGAGGGATCGTTGAAGGGCTACACCTTC.

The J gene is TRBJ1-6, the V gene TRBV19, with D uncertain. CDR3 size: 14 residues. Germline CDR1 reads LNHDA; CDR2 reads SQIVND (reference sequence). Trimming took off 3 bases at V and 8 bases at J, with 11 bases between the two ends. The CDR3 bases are TGTGCCAGTAGTATCCGGGATCCTGATTCACCCCTCCACTTT. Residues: CASSIRDPDSPLHF.

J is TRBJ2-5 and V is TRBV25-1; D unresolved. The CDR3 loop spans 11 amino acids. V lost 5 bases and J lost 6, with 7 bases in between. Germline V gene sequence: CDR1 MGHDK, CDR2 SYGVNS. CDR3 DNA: TGTGCCAGCAGTTTAGGACAGACCCAGTACTTC. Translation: CASSLGQTQYF.

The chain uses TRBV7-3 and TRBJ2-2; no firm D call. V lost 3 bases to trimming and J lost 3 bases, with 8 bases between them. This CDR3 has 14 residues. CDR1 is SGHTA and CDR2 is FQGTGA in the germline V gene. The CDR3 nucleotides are TGTGCCAGCAGCTTTAACAGCGACACCGGGGAGCTGTTTTTT. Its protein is CASSFNSDTGELFF.

In nucleotides, the CDR3 is TGCGCCAGCAGCGTTTCTGGGGCCAACGTCCTGACTTTC. Translated, it gives CASSVSGANVLTF. This chain joins TRBV5-1 and TRBJ2-6; D is ambiguous. The ends were cut back, 4 bases at V and 1 base at J, with 3 bases in the middle. CDR3 length: 13 amino acids. Germline assignment: CDR1 SGHRS and CDR2 YFSETQ.

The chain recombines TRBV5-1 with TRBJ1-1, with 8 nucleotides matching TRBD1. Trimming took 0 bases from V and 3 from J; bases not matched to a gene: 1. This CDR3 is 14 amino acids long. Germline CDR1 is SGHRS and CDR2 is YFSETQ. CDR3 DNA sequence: TGCGCCAGCAGCTTGGACAGGGGGGACACTGAAGCTTTCTTT. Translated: CASSLDRGDTEAFF.

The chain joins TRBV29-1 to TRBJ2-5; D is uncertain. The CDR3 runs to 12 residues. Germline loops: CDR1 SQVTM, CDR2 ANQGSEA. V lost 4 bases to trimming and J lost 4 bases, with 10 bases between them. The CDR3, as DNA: TGCAGCGTTGCTGGACCCCGAGAGACCCAGTACTTC. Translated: CSVAGPRETQYF.

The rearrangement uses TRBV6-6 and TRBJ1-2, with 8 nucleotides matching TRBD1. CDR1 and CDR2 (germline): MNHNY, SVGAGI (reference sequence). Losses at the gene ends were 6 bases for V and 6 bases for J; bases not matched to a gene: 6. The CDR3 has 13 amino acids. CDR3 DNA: TGTGCCAGCAGCTATGACAGGGGAGATGGCTACACCTTC. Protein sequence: CASSYDRGDGYTF.

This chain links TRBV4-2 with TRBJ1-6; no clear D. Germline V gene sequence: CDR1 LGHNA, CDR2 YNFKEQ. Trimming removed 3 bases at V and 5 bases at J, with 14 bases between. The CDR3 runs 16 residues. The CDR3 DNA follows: TGTGCCAGCAGCCAGCCGGGGAACCTCGATAATTCACCCCTCCACTTT. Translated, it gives CASSQPGNLDNSPLHF.

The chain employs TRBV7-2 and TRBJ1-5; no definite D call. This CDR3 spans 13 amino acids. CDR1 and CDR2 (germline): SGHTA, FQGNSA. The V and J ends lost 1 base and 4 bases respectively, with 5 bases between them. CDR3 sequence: CASSLDPNQPQHF. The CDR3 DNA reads TGTGCCAGCAGCTTAGATCCGAATCAGCCCCAGCATTTT. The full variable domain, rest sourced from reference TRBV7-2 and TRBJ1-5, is GAGVSQSPSNKVTEKGKDVELRCDPISGHTALYWYRQSLGQGLEFLIYFQGNSAPDKSGLPSDRFSAERTGGSVSTLTIQRTQQEDSAVYLCASSLDPNQPQHFGDGTRLSIL.

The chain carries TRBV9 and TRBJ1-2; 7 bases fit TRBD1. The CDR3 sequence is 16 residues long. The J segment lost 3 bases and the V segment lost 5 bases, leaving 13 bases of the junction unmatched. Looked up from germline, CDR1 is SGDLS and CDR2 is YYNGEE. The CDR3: CASSGRQGNIDYGYTF. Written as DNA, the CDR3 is TGTGCCAGCAGTGGTCGACAGGGTAATATCGACTATGGCTACACCTTC.